Presented here are 32 T cell receptor beta chains from one specimen sequenced in a study of tumor-infiltrating lymphocytes in primary liver carcinoma. Without any cell sorting, roughly 18-31 mg of bulk tissue yielded co-extracted RNA and DNA. Constant-region priming of 500 to 550 ng total RNA yielded TCR beta cDNA. TCR beta libraries came from three nested multiplex PCR rounds using slightly modified ARM-PCR. The opening two PCR rounds, 10 cycles each, paired TRBV1-TRBV30 forward primers with a C-beta reverse primer. Each CDR3 protein is one row after TCRdb ran MiXCR on the multiplex PCR reads. This sample has approximately 110,000 distinct CDR3 sequences, with roughly three fifths found just once. Source material: liver tumor tissue from sampling region 1. As for subset: tumor region T1, superior pole. All receptors derive from a woman aged 55 to 70 with primary liver carcinoma and hepatitis B virus infection.

About this clonotype itself: Compared with germline, one end of the junction differs, possibly owing to a read error. The J gene is TRBJ2-1, the V gene TRBV6-2 or TRBV6-3; 13 bases fit TRBD2. Germline assignment: CDR1 MNHEY and CDR2 SVGEGT. CDR3 length equals 15 residues. CDR3 sequence: CVSSPTSGRAAEQFF. CDR3 bases: TGTGTCAGCAGTCCAACTAGCGGGAGGGCCGCTGAGCAGTTTTTC.

Comment on this clonotype: A much larger clone differs from this one at a single base, so this may be a read error. The genes are TRBV4-2 and TRBJ2-3, with D unclear. Per the germline V gene, CDR1 is LGHNA and CDR2 is YNFKEQ. Trimming cost V 2 bases and J 2 bases, with 11 bases left between them. The CDR3 runs 15 residues. CDR3 loop: CASSQTDNVTDTQYF. The CDR3 nucleotides are TGTGCCAGCAGCCAAACCGACAACGTCACAGATACGCAGTATTTT.

The table lists this clonotype with many counts. The gene calls are TRBV13 and TRBJ2-1; D possibly corresponds to TRBD1 (5 bases). The CDR3 length is 17 residues. Trimming shortened V by 1 base and J by 0 bases, and 13 bases separated the two germline ends. Germline V gives CDR1 PRHDT, CDR2 FYEKMQ (reference sequence). Here the CDR3 DNA reads TGTGCCAGCAGCTTAGCAGGGCCATCTAGCTCCTACAATGAGCAGTTCTTC. Protein: CASSLAGPSSSYNEQFF.

This clonotype was observed a handful of times. This sequence joins TRBV10-3 and TRBJ1-2; 8 nucleotides line up with TRBD1. Germline values: CDR1 ENHRY, CDR2 SYGVKD. CDR3 length: 16 amino acids. The V and J ends lost 6 bases and 0 bases, in that order; junction bases with no gene match: 9. The CDR3 DNA is TGTGCCATCAGACCCCAGGGGGCCCTAGCTAACTATGGCTACACCTTC. Protein: CAIRPQGALANYGYTF.

This clonotype was counted ten times or more. This rearrangement joins TRBV20-1 to TRBJ1-2; TRBD1 matches at 10 bases. Looked up from germline, CDR1 is DFQATT and CDR2 is SNEGSKA (reference sequence). This CDR3 has 11 residues. The CDR3 sequence: CGTGDNYGYTF. Here the CDR3 DNA reads TGCGGGACAGGGGATAACTATGGCTACACCTTC.

This clonotype was seen at least ten times. The genes are TRBV6-5 and TRBJ2-1; D call uncertain. Deletions cut 2 bases from V and 0 bases from J, with 8 bases between. The length of the CDR3 is 15 residues. The germline V gene encodes CDR1 MNHEY and CDR2 SVGAGI. CDR3 region: CASSYGLSSYNEQFF. The CDR3 DNA reads TGTGCCAGCAGTTACGGGTTGAGCTCCTACAATGAGCAGTTCTTC.

A note on this clonotype: The junction and the germline gene differ at one end; a read error may be behind it. This chain connects TRBV11-2 to TRBJ2-3; D possibly uses TRBD1 or TRBD2 (5 bases each). This CDR3 is built from 14 residues. CDR1 and CDR2 from the germline V gene are SGHAT and FQNNGV. CDR3 loop: CASNSGQTTDTQYF. DNA of the CDR3: TGCGCCAGCAACTCGGGGCAAACCACAGATACGCAATATTTT.

The chain employs TRBV7-9 and TRBJ1-5, with TRBD1 as a possible D gene (5 bases). From germline, CDR1 is SEHNR and CDR2 FQNEAQ (reference sequence). V gave up 1 base and J gave up 7 bases, with 8 bases separating them. The CDR3 spans 13 residues. The CDR3 loop reads CASSLGGDQPQHF. In nucleotides, the CDR3 is TGTGCCAGCAGCTTAGGGGGGGACCAGCCCCAGCATTTT.

This clonotype was detected only a few times. The chain links TRBV11-2 to TRBJ2-7; D may be TRBD2 (5 bases). Trimming took off 11 bases at V and 2 bases at J, with 16 bases between the two ends. This CDR3 comprises 13 residues. Germline V gives CDR1 SGHAT, CDR2 FQNNGV. This CDR3 is CAGNSSVTYEQYF. The CDR3 coding sequence is TGTGCCGGCAACAGTAGCGTGACCTACGAGCAGTACTTC.

Note on this clonotype: It may be a read error: a sequence one base away is much more abundant. The V and J genes are TRBV6-1 and TRBJ2-3; D is unclear. The ends were cut back, 6 bases at V and 6 bases at J, with 13 bases in the middle. Looked up from germline, CDR1 is MNHNS and CDR2 is SASEGT. This CDR3 region has 13 residues. CDR3 coding DNA: TGTGCCAGCAGCGATGGTGTGTGGGATACGCAGTATTTT. Translation: CASSDGVWDTQYF.

Turning to this clonotype: Compared with germline, one end of the junction differs, possibly owing to a read error. This chain joins TRBV19 and TRBJ2-1; TRBD2 aligns across 8 bases. The CDR3 has 15 residues. CDR1 and CDR2 from the germline V gene are LNHDA and SQIVND (reference sequence). The CDR3, as DNA: TGTGCCAGTAGTATGTCTAGCGGGTTCTACGATGAGCAGATCTTC. Protein: CASSMSSGFYDEQIF.

A note on this clonotype: Just one base apart from a much larger clone, this may be a read error. The V gene is TRBV4-1, the J gene TRBJ2-5, with D hard to call. Germline CDR1 reads MGHRA; CDR2 reads YSYEKL. The CDR3 totals 14 residues. The CDR3 loop reads CASSQSPEEEIQYF. In nucleotides, the CDR3 is TGCGCCAGCAGCCAGAGCCCCGAAGAAGAGATCCAGTACTTC.

The rearrangement joins TRBV28 to TRBJ2-1, with D unresolved. V lost 5 bases, J lost 0 bases, and 17 bases lay in between. The CDR3 has 17 amino acids. CDR1 MDHEN and CDR2 SYDVKM come from the germline V gene. The CDR3 loop is CASSPRNYRLSYNEQFF. Written as DNA, the CDR3 is TGTGCCAGCAGTCCCCGGAACTACCGGCTCTCCTACAATGAGCAGTTCTTC.

For this clonotype: This may stem from a read error, because a much larger clone lies one nucleotide away. The chain couples TRBV29-1 to TRBJ2-3; 9 bases map to TRBD2. The CDR3 sequence is 17 residues long. Germline V lookup: CDR1 SQVTM, CDR2 ANQGSEA. Trimming at V came to 4 bases and at J to 2 bases, leaving 13 bases not matched to a gene. The CDR3 nucleotides are TGCAGCGTTGGTGGACCAGCGGGAGGAAGGGCCACAGATACGCAGTATTTT. This gives the protein CSVGGPAGGRATDTQYF.

The chain has TRBV11-2 and TRBJ2-2; unclear D gene. From germline, CDR1 is SGHAT and CDR2 FQNNGV. There are 13 residues in the CDR3. The ends were cut back, 5 bases at V and 7 bases at J, with 11 bases in the middle. The CDR3 loop is CASSPHYHGELFF. The CDR3 DNA is TGTGCCAGCAGCCCTCATTATCACGGGGAGCTGTTTTTT.

The gene calls are TRBV28 and TRBJ2-3; 13 nucleotides match TRBD2. The CDR3 is 19 amino acids. V shed 5 bases, J shed 4 bases, and the junction held 15 bases outside the gene matches. Germline CDR1 MDHEN, CDR2 SYDVKM. CDR3 in amino acids: CASSIPGLAGSMGADTQYF. Written as DNA, the CDR3 is TGTGCCAGCAGTATACCGGGACTAGCGGGAAGTATGGGCGCAGATACGCAGTATTTT.

With respect to this clonotype: A much larger clone differs from this one at a single base, so this may be a read error. The chain links TRBV7-9 to TRBJ2-1, with 8 bases fitting TRBD2. This CDR3 is built from 15 residues. Germline V lookup: CDR1 SEHNR, CDR2 FQNEAQ (reference sequence). The CDR3 coding sequence is TGTGCCAACAGCTTACGAGGCGGGAGGAACAATGAGCAGTTCTTC. Its translation is CANSLRGGRNNEQFF.

In regard to this clonotype: Without the conserved terminal phenylalanine or tryptophan, this CDR3 likely stems from a read error. V usage is TRBV11-2 and J usage is TRBJ2-7; D is undetermined. Germline loops: CDR1 SGHAT, CDR2 FQNNGV. This CDR3 region has 10 residues. The CDR3 coding sequence is TGTGCTAGCAGCAACTACGAGCAGTACTTA. Translated: CASSNYEQYL.

Concerning this clonotype itself: A read error may be the cause here, since a much bigger clone is one base away. The final CDR3 position lacks the conserved phenylalanine or tryptophan, pointing to a likely read error. J is TRBJ2-2 and V is TRBV12-3 or TRBV12-4; D unclear. V lost 6 bases to trimming and J lost 3 bases, with 11 bases between them. The CDR3 sequence is 14 residues long. The CDR3 spells CASSQSRDTGELFS. CDR3 coding DNA: TGTGCCAGCAGCCAAAGTAGGGACACCGGGGAGCTGTTTTCT.

This clonotype was recorded many times. J is TRBJ1-1 and V is TRBV29-1; a possible D gene is TRBD1 (5 bases). This CDR3 comprises 13 residues. Germline-derived CDR1 and CDR2 are SQVTM and ANQGSEA. CDR3 DNA sequence: TGCACCACCTCTATGGGACGGAACACTGAAGCTTTCTTT. This codes for CTTSMGRNTEAFF.

Note on this clonotype: Just one base apart from a much larger clone, this may be a read error. The CDR3 DNA reads as TGTGTCAGCAGGCCGAGCTGGGGGCAGGACACCGGGGAGCTGTTTTTT. It is translated as CVSRPSWGQDTGELFF. V usage is TRBV5-8 and J usage is TRBJ2-2; D possibly corresponds to TRBD1 (6 bases). Germline assignment: CDR1 SGHTS and CDR2 YDEGEE. The CDR3 spans 16 residues.

The chain combines TRBV29-1 with TRBJ2-3, with unresolved D. V was cut by 1 base and J by 5 bases, with 13 bases left in between. From germline, CDR1 is SQVTM and CDR2 ANQGSEA. The CDR3 has 14 amino acids. DNA for the CDR3: TGCAGCGTTGAAGCAGCAGAGCGCATAGATACGCAGTATTTT. Amino acid sequence: CSVEAAERIDTQYF.

V and J are TRBV29-1 and TRBJ2-3, with D perhaps TRBD2 (6 bases). Trimming removed 2 bases at V and 1 base at J, with 16 bases between. The CDR3 length is 16 residues. Germline CDR1 is SQVTM and CDR2 is ANQGSEA. The CDR3 DNA reads as TGCAGCGTTGAACACGGAGGGGAACGGCGCACAGATACGCAGTATTTT. This translates into CSVEHGGERRTDTQYF.

A remark on this clonotype: No conserved phenylalanine or tryptophan is present at the end of the CDR3, so a read error is the likely explanation. The V call is TRBV28, the J call TRBJ2-1, with 11 bases lining up with TRBD2. Trimming at V came to 3 bases and at J to 5 bases, leaving 12 bases not matched to a gene. The length of the CDR3 is 18 residues. Germline V gives CDR1 MDHEN, CDR2 SYDVKM. In DNA, the CDR3 is TGTGCCAGCAGTTTTAGCGGGAGGGCCGGGCGTTCGAACAATGAGCAGTTCCTC. This sequence encodes CASSFSGRAGRSNNEQFL.

The chain joins TRBV11-1 to TRBJ1-1; D not certain. V was shortened by 3 bases and J by 3 bases, with 8 bases between the two germline ends. The length of the CDR3 is 13 residues. Germline CDR1 is SGHAT and CDR2 is FQDESV (reference sequence). CDR3 protein: CASSLVADTEAFF. Written as DNA, the CDR3 is TGTGCCAGCAGCTTGGTGGCCGACACTGAAGCTTTCTTT. Combining the CDR3 with reference TRBV11-1 and TRBJ1-1 gives the whole variable domain EAEVAQSPRYKITEKSQAVAFWCDPISGHATLYWYRQILGQGPELLVQFQDESVVDDSQLPKDRFSAERLKGVDSTLKIQPAELGDSAMYLCASSLVADTEAFFGQGTRLTVV.

This clonotype was found many times. The chain recombines TRBV6-5 with TRBJ2-3, with 9 bases identical to TRBD1. This CDR3 is 14 amino acids long. With 6 bases clipped from V and 1 base from J, the junction kept 2 bases outside the gene matches. The germline V gene has CDR1 MNHEY and CDR2 SVGAGI. CDR3 loop: CASSRTGGTDTQYF. CDR3 coding DNA: TGTGCCAGCAGCCGGACAGGGGGCACAGATACGCAGTATTTT.

This clonotype was found many times. The V and J genes are TRBV12-5 and TRBJ1-5; TRBD1 matches 8 bases. Trimming took 4 bases from V and 5 from J; bases not matched to a gene: 4. Germline assignment: CDR1 LGHNT and CDR2 FRNRAP. The CDR3 runs 14 residues. The CDR3 spells CASGSGQVDQPQHF. The DNA of the CDR3 is TGTGCTAGTGGTTCGGGACAGGTAGATCAGCCCCAGCATTTT.

This clonotype was counted many times. The chain combines TRBV12-3 or TRBV12-4 with TRBJ1-5, with a possible D match to TRBD1 (6 bases). The CDR3 extends over 13 amino acids. V lost 5 bases and J lost 5, with 10 bases in between. The CDR3 reads CASSRTEDQPQHF. The CDR3, as DNA: TGTGCCAGCAGTCGGACAGAAGATCAGCCCCAGCATTTT.

This clonotype was picked up one time. A much larger clonotype is one base distant, so this may be a read error. J is TRBJ1-1 and V is TRBV29-1, with 10 bases lining up with TRBD1. Germline CDR1 is SQVTM and CDR2 is ANQGSEA. The CDR3 is made up of 15 amino acids. In DNA, the CDR3 is TGCAGCCCAATACCGGGACAGGGGATTTACACTGAAGCTCTCTTT. Its protein product is CSPIPGQGIYTEALF.

In its sample, this clonotype was seen many times. The rearrangement joins TRBV29-1 to TRBJ2-1, with D perhaps matching TRBD1 (5 bases). The CDR3 loop spans 13 amino acids. Trimming cost V 5 bases and J 5 bases, with 13 bases left between them. Germline CDR1 is SQVTM and CDR2 is ANQGSEA. The chain's CDR3 is CSVSRTSNNEQFF. The CDR3 DNA reads TGCAGCGTTTCCAGGACATCCAACAATGAGCAGTTCTTC.

The sample holds one count of this clonotype. A read error may produce the germline difference seen at one junction end. The CDR3 bases are TGTGCTAGCAGTACTACAGGGGCCCGCGGCTCCTACAAGCAGTACTTC. Translated: CASSTTGARGSYKQYF. This chain joins TRBV6-1 and TRBJ2-7; 7 bases are a match to TRBD1. The CDR3 contains 16 residues. From germline, CDR1 is MNHNS and CDR2 SASEGT.

This clonotype was seen repeatedly, ten times or more. The rearrangement uses TRBV6-5 and TRBJ2-1, with D unresolved. Between the trimmed V and J ends, which lost 0 bases and 0 bases, there was a span of 9 bases. This CDR3 has 16 amino acids. Germline V gene data show CDR1 as MNHEY and CDR2 as SVGAGI. The DNA of the CDR3 is TGTGCCAGCAGTTACTCGGGCCCCAGCTCCTACAATGAGCAGTTCTTC. Amino acid sequence: CASSYSGPSSYNEQFF.